Sequencing of this T cell receptor (beta chain) was carried out in a study of blood T cells in healthy people across ages. Then a second PCR, running about 6 to 11 cycles, was carried out with a sample-barcoded 5' primer and a J-beta primer mix. Via MiXCR, TCRdb re-called the 5' RACE reads, giving one row per CDR3 protein. The sample lists about 720,000 distinct CDR3 sequences, just under 25% occurring once. The CDR3 runs to 16 residues. Germline CDR1 is MGHRA and CDR2 is YSYEKL. The V end was cut by 0 bases, the J end by 6 bases, with 15 bases between. The same data also went into a second study, on T cells of mothers and their children.

The chain couples TRBV4-1 to TRBJ2-1; D is possibly TRBD2 (6 bases). What was sequenced was blood. This clonotype originated in a boy aged 5-17 years in good health. The CDR3 nucleotides are TGCGCCAGCAGCCAAGATGAGTTATGGGGAGGCAATGAGCAGTTCTTC. Its translation: CASSQDELWGGNEQFF.